The text below deals with one TCR beta chain. What it recognizes is unknown. As originally analysed: Junction-only immunoSEQ sequences carried no quality scores, so filtering differed. The protocol was immunoSEQ multiplex PCR, while the TCRdb copy is restricted to in-frame clones and leaves out a portion. V and J calls plus clone size are reproduced from that table; the DNA served to infer D and trimming. The sample has a few million clones, approximately 95% seen once. The data were obtained in a study of shared clonotypes between healthy human individuals. The study's findings and limits: Non-shared clonotypes had lower generation probabilities than clonotypes shared by all four sorted-subset donors.

The CDR3 consists of 16 residues. J gave up 0 bases and V 4 bases, and 5 bases lay outside the gene matches. Germline V CDR1 and CDR2: KGHSH, LQKENI. Material: naive CD4+ T cells from PBMCs. Sample subset: CD45RA+ positively selected. The receptor was derived from a man between 18 and 35 years old in good health. Some clones in this sample may be carry-over from other donors' samples. This chain links TRBV18 with TRBJ1-3; 8 nucleotides align to TRBD1. This CDR3 reads CASSRDRPISGNTIYF. CDR3 DNA sequence: TGTGCCAGCTCACGGGACAGGCCGATCTCTGGAAACACCATATATTTT.